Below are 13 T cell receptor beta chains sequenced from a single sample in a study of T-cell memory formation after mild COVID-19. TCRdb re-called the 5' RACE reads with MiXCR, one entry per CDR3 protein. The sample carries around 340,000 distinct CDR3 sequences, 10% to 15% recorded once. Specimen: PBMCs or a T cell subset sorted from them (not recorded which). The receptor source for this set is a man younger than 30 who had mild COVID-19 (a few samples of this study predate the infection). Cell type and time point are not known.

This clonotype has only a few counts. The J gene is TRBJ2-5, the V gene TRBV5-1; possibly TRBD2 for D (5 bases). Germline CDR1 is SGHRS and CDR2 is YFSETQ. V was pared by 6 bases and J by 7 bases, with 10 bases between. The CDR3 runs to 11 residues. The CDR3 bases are TGCGCCAGCAATGGAGAGGGGACCCAGTACTTC. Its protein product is CASNGEGTQYF.

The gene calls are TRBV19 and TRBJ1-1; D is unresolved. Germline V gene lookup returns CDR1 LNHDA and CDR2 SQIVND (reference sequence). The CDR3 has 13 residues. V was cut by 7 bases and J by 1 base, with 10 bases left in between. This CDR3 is CASIGGTNTEAFF. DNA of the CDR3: TGTGCCAGTATAGGCGGTACGAACACTGAAGCTTTCTTT.

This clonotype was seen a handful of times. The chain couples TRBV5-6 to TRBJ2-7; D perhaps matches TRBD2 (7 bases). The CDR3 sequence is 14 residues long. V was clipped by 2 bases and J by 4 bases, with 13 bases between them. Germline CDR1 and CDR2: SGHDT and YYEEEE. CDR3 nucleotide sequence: TGTGCCAGCAGCTTAGGAGGGGGGGTATACGAGCAGTACTTC. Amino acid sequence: CASSLGGGVYEQYF.

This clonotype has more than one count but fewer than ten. Here the CDR3 DNA reads TGTGCCAGCAGTAAACCACGTGGGACAGGGGCCGGCGAGCAGTACTTC. Its protein is CASSKPRGTGAGEQYF. The chain employs TRBV6-6 and TRBJ2-7; TRBD1 aligns across 10 bases. There are 16 residues in the CDR3. V lost 5 bases and J lost 6; bases outside the gene matches: 13. Germline loops: CDR1 MNHNY, CDR2 SVGAGI (reference sequence).

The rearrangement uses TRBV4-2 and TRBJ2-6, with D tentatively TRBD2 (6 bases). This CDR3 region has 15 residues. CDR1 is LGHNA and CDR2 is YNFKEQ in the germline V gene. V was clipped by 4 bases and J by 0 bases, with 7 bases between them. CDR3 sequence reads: CASSPTSSGANVLTF. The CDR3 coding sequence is TGTGCCAGCAGCCCGACTAGCTCTGGGGCCAACGTCCTGACTTTC.

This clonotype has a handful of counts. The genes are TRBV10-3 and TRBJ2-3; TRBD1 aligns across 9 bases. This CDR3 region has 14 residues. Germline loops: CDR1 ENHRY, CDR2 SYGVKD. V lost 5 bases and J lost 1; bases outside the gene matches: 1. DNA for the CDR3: TGTGCCATCAGTCGGGACAGGGGCACAGATACGCAGTATTTT. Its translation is CAISRDRGTDTQYF.

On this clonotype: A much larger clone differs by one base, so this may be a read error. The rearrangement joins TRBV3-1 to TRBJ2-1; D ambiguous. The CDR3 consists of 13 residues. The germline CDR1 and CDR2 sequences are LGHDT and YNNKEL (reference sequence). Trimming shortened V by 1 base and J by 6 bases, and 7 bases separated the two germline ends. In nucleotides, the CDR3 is TGTGCCAGCAGCCAAGCAAGCCGCAATGAGCAGTTCTTC. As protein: CASSQASRNEQFF.

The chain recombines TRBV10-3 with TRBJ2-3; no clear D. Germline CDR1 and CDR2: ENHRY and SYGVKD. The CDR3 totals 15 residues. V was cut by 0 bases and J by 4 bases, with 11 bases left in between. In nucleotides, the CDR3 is TGTGCCATCAGTGAGTCCCTAGGGCACTCAGATACGCAGTATTTT. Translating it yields CAISESLGHSDTQYF.

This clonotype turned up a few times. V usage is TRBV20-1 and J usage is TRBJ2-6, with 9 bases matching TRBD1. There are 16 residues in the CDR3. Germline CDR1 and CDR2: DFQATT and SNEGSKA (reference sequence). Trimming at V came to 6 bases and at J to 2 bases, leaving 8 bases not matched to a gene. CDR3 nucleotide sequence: TGCAGTGCCGTCGGACAGGGGTGGGCTGGGGCCAACGTCCTGACTTTC. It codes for CSAVGQGWAGANVLTF.

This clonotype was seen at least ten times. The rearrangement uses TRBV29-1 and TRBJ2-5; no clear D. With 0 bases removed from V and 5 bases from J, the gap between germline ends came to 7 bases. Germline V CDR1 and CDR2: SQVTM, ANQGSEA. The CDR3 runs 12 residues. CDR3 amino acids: CSVEDLEETQYF. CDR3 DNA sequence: TGCAGCGTTGAAGATCTGGAGGAGACCCAGTACTTC. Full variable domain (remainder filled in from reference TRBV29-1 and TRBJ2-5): SAVISQKPSRDICQRGTSLTIQCQVDSQVTMMFWYRQQPGQSLTLIATANQGSEATYESGFVIDKFPISRPNLTFSTLTVSNMSPEDSSIYLCSVEDLEETQYFGPGTRLLVL.

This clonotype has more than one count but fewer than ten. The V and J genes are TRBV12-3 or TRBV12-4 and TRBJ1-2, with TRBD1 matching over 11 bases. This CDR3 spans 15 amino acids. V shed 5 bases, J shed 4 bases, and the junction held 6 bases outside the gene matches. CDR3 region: CASSPTGTGGYGYTF. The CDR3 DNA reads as TGTGCCAGCAGTCCTACCGGGACAGGGGGCTATGGCTACACCTTC.

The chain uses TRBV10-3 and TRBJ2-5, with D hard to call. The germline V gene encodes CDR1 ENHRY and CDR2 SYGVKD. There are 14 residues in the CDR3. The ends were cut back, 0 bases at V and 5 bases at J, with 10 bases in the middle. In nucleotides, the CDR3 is TGTGCCATCAGTGAGTCTCCTAGTAGGGAGACCCAGTACTTC. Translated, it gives CAISESPSRETQYF.

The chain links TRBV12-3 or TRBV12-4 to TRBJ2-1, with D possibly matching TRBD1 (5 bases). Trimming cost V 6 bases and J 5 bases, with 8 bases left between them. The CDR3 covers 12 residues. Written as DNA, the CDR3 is TGTGCCAGCAGACGACAGCACAATGAGCAGTTCTTC. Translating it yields CASRRQHNEQFF.